One and the same sample provided the 24 T cell receptor beta chains below, sequenced in a study of blood T cell repertoires in COVID-19. Some clones are missing from TCRdb's copy, which holds only in-frame ones; the method was immunoSEQ multiplex PCR. The table shows about 230,000 clones, with around 80% occurring only once. The sequencing sample was made of peripheral blood. These receptors were obtained from a man aged 35 to 55 with acute or convalescent COVID-19.

The chain combines TRBV7-3 with TRBJ2-1, with 12 bases fitting TRBD2. Germline-derived CDR1 and CDR2 are SGHTA and FQGTGA. The CDR3 loop spans 15 amino acids. Trimming cost V 5 bases and J 6 bases; bases outside gene matches: 5. The CDR3, as DNA: TGTGCCAGCAGCCCAAGACTAGCGGGAGTCAATGAGCAGTTCTTC. This sequence encodes CASSPRLAGVNEQFF.

J is TRBJ1-2 and V is TRBV24-1, with TRBD1 matching 8 bases. With V trimmed by 3 bases and J by 7 bases, 3 bases remained unmatched. This CDR3 is built from 13 residues. Per the germline V gene, CDR1 is KGHDR and CDR2 is SFDVKD. CDR3 nucleotides: TGTGCCACCAGTGATGGACAGGGCCGTGGCTACACCTTC. It yields the protein CATSDGQGRGYTF.

This sequence joins TRBV6-6 and TRBJ1-5, with 11 bases that match TRBD1. V shed 8 bases and J 7 bases; nucleotides not matched to a gene: 7. Germline CDR1 and CDR2: MNHNY and SVGAGI (reference sequence). CDR3 length: 14 residues. The chain's CDR3 is CASQGQGARQPQHF. The CDR3 nucleotides read TGTGCCAGCCAAGGACAGGGGGCCAGGCAGCCCCAGCATTTT.

The rearrangement joins TRBV9 to TRBJ2-1, with 11 bases that match TRBD2. The germline CDR1 and CDR2 sequences are SGDLS and YYNGEE. This CDR3 spans 15 amino acids. Trimming at V came to 0 bases and at J to 9 bases, leaving 5 bases not matched to a gene. The CDR3 DNA reads as TGTGCCAGCAGCGTAGCACTAGCGGGAGCGGTTGAGCAGTTCTTC. Translating gives CASSVALAGAVEQFF. Using reference TRBV9 and TRBJ2-1 for the parts outside the CDR3, the full variable domain is DSGVTQTPKHLITATGQRVTLRCSPRSGDLSVYWYQQSLDQGLQFLIQYYNGEERAKGNILERFSAQQFPDLHSELNLSSLELGDSALYFCASSVALAGAVEQFFGPGTRLTVL.

As for this clone: Other DNA sequences in this specimen translate into the identical CDR3. V is TRBV18 and J is TRBJ2-1, with TRBD2 matching 9 bases. The germline gives CDR1 KGHSH, CDR2 LQKENI. The ends lost 3 bases at V and 5 bases at J; junction bases unmatched: 2. The CDR3 is 14 amino acids. For the CDR3, the DNA is TGTGCCAGCTCACCGACTAGCGGAAACAATGAGCAGTTCTTC. Translation: CASSPTSGNNEQFF.

V is TRBV19 and J is TRBJ1-1, with 7 bases aligning to TRBD1. V lost 5 bases and J lost 5; bases outside the gene matches: 11. The CDR3 extends over 15 amino acids. In germline, CDR1 is LNHDA, CDR2 SQIVND (reference sequence). This chain's CDR3 is CASSDARNRGTEAFF. The CDR3 region has the DNA TGTGCCAGTAGTGATGCCCGGAACAGGGGTACTGAAGCTTTCTTT.

V and J are TRBV4-2 and TRBJ2-1; 9 bases map to TRBD2. V lost 0 bases and J lost 16; bases outside the gene matches: 13. The CDR3 is 15 residues long. The germline CDR1 and CDR2 sequences are LGHNA and YNFKEQ. CDR3 region: CASSQDLSGGRAHFF. DNA for the CDR3: TGTGCCAGCAGCCAAGATCTATCGGGCGGGAGGGCCCATTTCTTC.

J is TRBJ2-1 and V is TRBV7-9; 8 positions agree with TRBD2. Germline CDR1 reads SEHNR; CDR2 reads FQNEAQ (reference sequence). With V trimmed by 3 bases and J by 13 bases, 2 bases remained unmatched. This CDR3 spans 11 amino acids. Written as DNA, the CDR3 is TGTGCCAGCAGCTTCGGGACTAGTCAGTTCTTC. Its protein is CASSFGTSQFF.

The chain has TRBV5-1 and TRBJ2-6, with TRBD2 matching 7 bases. V lost 4 bases and J lost 0; bases outside the gene matches: 7. The CDR3 contains 17 residues. The germline V gene has CDR1 SGHRS and CDR2 YFSETQ. Here the CDR3 reads CASSRASGSSGANVLTF. The CDR3 nucleotides read TGCGCCAGCAGCCGGGCTAGCGGAAGCTCTGGGGCCAACGTCCTGACTTTC.

The chain uses TRBV7-2 and TRBJ1-5; 9 nucleotides agree with TRBD1. J lost 6 bases, V lost 3 bases, and 12 bases had no gene match. This CDR3 is built from 17 residues. The V gene's germline CDR1 is SGHTA and CDR2 FQGNSA. The CDR3 coding sequence is TGTGCCAGCAGCTTTGGGGGGGGGACAGGGCTGATTCAGCCCCAGCATTTT. It yields the protein CASSFGGGTGLIQPQHF.

The J gene is TRBJ1-1, the V gene TRBV28; D perhaps matches TRBD1 (5 bases). This CDR3 has 16 residues. Trimming stripped 2 bases from V and 5 bases from J, with 18 bases between. Germline CDR1 is MDHEN and CDR2 is SYDVKM. The CDR3: CASSLRQGLSLTEAFF. Written as DNA, the CDR3 is TGTGCCAGCAGTTTAAGGCAGGGTTTAAGTTTAACTGAAGCTTTCTTT.

This clone was observed once. V is TRBV6-2 or TRBV6-3 and J is TRBJ2-1; perhaps TRBD2 as D (5 bases). The CDR3 is 15 residues long. Germline V gene data show CDR1 as MNHEY and CDR2 as SVGEGT. The V gene lost 0 bases and the J gene lost 1 base, with 7 bases spanning the gap. The CDR3 spells CASSYSSGSYNEQFF. For the CDR3, the DNA is TGTGCCAGCAGTTACTCTTCGGGATCCTACAATGAGCAGTTCTTC.

The genes are TRBV2 and TRBJ1-1; D is undetermined. V gave up 5 bases and J gave up 3 bases, with 7 bases separating them. The CDR3 totals 12 residues. Germline loops: CDR1 SNHLY, CDR2 FYNNEI. CDR3 bases: TGTGCCAGCAGTATGAGTCACACTGAAGCTTTCTTT. Amino acid sequence: CASSMSHTEAFF.

This chain links TRBV6-5 with TRBJ1-5; 7 bases align to TRBD1. The CDR3 has 14 amino acids. Germline V gene data show CDR1 as MNHEY and CDR2 as SVGAGI. Trimming removed 5 bases from V and 6 bases from J; junction bases left unmatched: 7. CDR3 residues: CASSISGGFQPQHF. The CDR3 DNA follows: TGTGCCAGCAGTATTTCAGGGGGGTTTCAGCCCCAGCATTTT.

This chain links TRBV21-1 with TRBJ2-5; the table's D call, TRBD2, has no DNA check behind it. TRBV21-1 is a documented pseudogene. CDR3 length: 15 amino acids. CDR3 loop: CASSSVGGERETQYF. The CDR3 bases are TGTGCCAGCAGCAGCGTGGGAGGGGAAAGGGAGACCCAGTACTTC.

This clone was observed once. The sample holds other DNA sequences that translate to the same CDR3. V gene TRBV27 combines with J gene TRBJ1-2; no definite D call. The V gene's germline CDR1 is MNHEY and CDR2 SMNVEV (reference sequence). Trimming removed 3 bases from V and 8 bases from J, with 13 bases in between. This CDR3 is built from 13 residues. The CDR3 DNA follows: TGTGCCAGCAGTTTGCGGAGGGAGGGCGGCTACACCTTC. Translation: CASSLRREGGYTF.

The gene calls are TRBV6-2 or TRBV6-3 and TRBJ1-5; no clear D gene. V lost 5 bases and J lost 3, with 5 bases in between. From germline, CDR1 is MNHEY and CDR2 SVGEGT. The CDR3 has 12 amino acids. The CDR3 spells CASSNNNQPQHF. The CDR3 nucleotides are TGTGCCAGCAGTAATAACAATCAGCCCCAGCATTTT.

The V and J genes are TRBV19 and TRBJ2-1; TRBD1 agrees at 9 bases. The CDR3 extends over 15 amino acids. With V trimmed by 5 bases and J by 4 bases, 6 bases remained unmatched. The germline gives CDR1 LNHDA, CDR2 SQIVND (reference sequence). CDR3 region: CASSPDRGLYNEQFF. The CDR3 DNA reads TGTGCCAGTAGTCCGGACAGGGGCTTATACAATGAGCAGTTCTTC.

The chain employs TRBV5-4 and TRBJ1-2, with a weak D call TRBD1 (5 bases). Between the trimmed V and J ends, which lost 4 bases and 6 bases, there was a span of 28 bases. The CDR3 consists of 18 residues. Germline V gene sequence: CDR1 SGHNT, CDR2 YYREEE (reference sequence). The CDR3 loop is CASSPGGARTKVNHGYTF. The CDR3 DNA is TGTGCCAGCAGCCCGGGGGGTGCACGGACAAAAGTTAATCATGGCTACACCTTC.

This chain uses TRBV29-1 with TRBJ2-3, with 8 bases that match TRBD2. The CDR3 extends over 13 amino acids. Germline CDR1 is SQVTM and CDR2 is ANQGSEA. V gave up 7 bases and J gave up 5 bases; unmatched junction bases: 8. As DNA, the CDR3 is TGCAGCGCCTTGACTAGCGCCAGAGATACGCAGTATTTT. It yields the protein CSALTSARDTQYF.

This chain links TRBV3-1 (or the pseudogene TRBV3-2) with TRBJ1-6; D gene uncertain. V lost 0 bases and J 7 bases, leaving 10 bases between the germline ends. The V gene's germline CDR1 is LGHDT and CDR2 YNNKEL (reference sequence). CDR3 length: 15 residues. CDR3 loop: CASSQEGLENSPLHF. As DNA, the CDR3 is TGTGCCAGCAGCCAAGAAGGACTGGAAAATTCACCCCTCCACTTT.

The V gene is TRBV4-1, the J gene TRBJ2-1; 9 bases match TRBD2. V lost 0 bases and J lost 2; bases outside the gene matches: 2. The CDR3 extends over 16 amino acids. Germline V CDR1 and CDR2: MGHRA, YSYEKL. The DNA of the CDR3 is TGCGCCAGCAGCCAAGATAGCGGGGGCACCTACAATGAGCAGTTCTTC. It codes for CASSQDSGGTYNEQFF.

J is TRBJ2-1 and V is TRBV7-2; D possibly corresponds to TRBD2 (6 bases). The CDR3 is 14 residues long. Germline CDR1 SGHTA, CDR2 FQGNSA. Between the trimmed V and J ends, which lost 3 bases and 5 bases, there was a span of 11 bases. The CDR3 loop reads CASSFSAGNNEQFF. DNA of the CDR3: TGTGCCAGCAGCTTTTCAGCGGGTAACAATGAGCAGTTCTTC. Based on the CDR3 plus reference TRBV7-2 and TRBJ2-1, the full variable domain is GAGVSQSPSNKVTEKGKDVELRCDPISGHTALYWYRQSLGQGLEFLIYFQGNSAPDKSGLPSDRFSAERTGGSVSTLTIQRTQQEDSAVYLCASSFSAGNNEQFFGPGTRLTVL.

The chain recombines TRBV15 with TRBJ1-1; weak D call: TRBD1 (6 bases). Trimming shortened V by 3 bases and J by 1 base, and 9 bases separated the two germline ends. Germline V gene sequence: CDR1 LNHNV, CDR2 YYDKDF (reference sequence). There are 14 residues in the CDR3. The CDR3 DNA sequence: TGTGCCACCAGCAGTGACAGGAGGAACACTGAAGCTTTCTTT. It specifies CATSSDRRNTEAFF.